Each of the 13 T cell receptor beta chains below was sequenced from the same sample in a study of cytomegalovirus exposure and HLA in healthy donors. The PCR employed 60 Vbeta primers together with 13 Jbeta primers. Here immunoSEQ multiplex PCR was the method, and the copy in TCRdb shows in-frame clones only, minus some. This table holds roughly 100,000 clones, around 60% found once. The sample was PBMCs. The receptors stem from a human donor in good health.

The V gene is TRBV5-6, the J gene TRBJ1-1, with D maybe TRBD1 (5 bases). Germline CDR1 SGHDT, CDR2 YYEEEE. Trimming took 4 bases from V and 1 from J, leaving 11 bases between them. The CDR3 consists of 14 residues. The CDR3 nucleotides are TGTGCCAGCAGCCTTTTCCAGGGGAACACTGAAGCTTTCTTT. Protein: CASSLFQGNTEAFF.

This rearrangement joins TRBV18 to TRBJ2-5; 11 bases line up with TRBD1. CDR1 and CDR2 from the germline V gene are KGHSH and LQKENI. This CDR3 is 14 amino acids long. Trimming cost V 3 bases and J 6 bases; bases outside gene matches: 3. The CDR3 spells CASSPGQGVQTQYF. In nucleotides, the CDR3 is TGTGCCAGCTCACCGGGACAGGGGGTGCAGACCCAGTACTTC.

This clone was counted only a few times. CDR3 residues: CASSTLTGLETQYF. The DNA of the CDR3 is TGTGCCAGCAGTACGTTGACAGGGTTGGAGACCCAGTACTTC. This sequence joins TRBV6-5 and TRBJ2-5, with 7 bases that match TRBD1. Germline V gene sequence: CDR1 MNHEY, CDR2 SVGAGI. This CDR3 has 14 amino acids. J was trimmed by 5 bases and V by 5 bases; bases with no gene match: 8.

The chain has TRBV28 and TRBJ2-7, with D possibly being TRBD2 (5 bases). V was cut by 7 bases and J by 0 bases, with 13 bases left in between. The germline V gene encodes CDR1 MDHEN and CDR2 SYDVKM. This CDR3 is built from 14 residues. The CDR3 region is CASTLSGDSYEQYF. The DNA of the CDR3 is TGTGCCAGCACCCTATCCGGGGACTCCTACGAGCAGTACTTC. Supplemented by reference TRBV28 and TRBJ2-7, the full variable domain reads DVKVTQSSRYLVKRTGEKVFLECVQDMDHENMFWYRQDPGLGLRLIYFSYDVKMKEKGDIPEGYSVSREKKERFSLILESASTNQTSMYLCASTLSGDSYEQYFGPGTRLTVT.

In this sample, this clone turned up a few times. The chain links TRBV19 to TRBJ1-3; D is uncertain. From germline, CDR1 is LNHDA and CDR2 SQIVND (reference sequence). The germline V and J ends were trimmed by 3 bases and 0 bases, with 15 bases remaining between them. The CDR3 is 17 residues long. The DNA of the CDR3 is TGTGCCAGTAGTATCGGGCGGACTAGATTCTCTGGAAACACCATATATTTT. Amino acid sequence: CASSIGRTRFSGNTIYF.

This clone was seen a handful of times. The gene calls are TRBV11-2 and TRBJ2-3; 15 bases are a match to TRBD2. V shed 0 bases, J shed 5 bases, and the junction held 6 bases outside the gene matches. The CDR3 has 18 residues. Per germline, CDR1 SGHAT and CDR2 FQNNGV. The DNA for the CDR3 is TGTGCCAGCAGCTTAGATCCCGGACTAGCGGGAGGGGGAGATACGCAGTATTTT. This translates into CASSLDPGLAGGGDTQYF.

The chain links TRBV5-6 to TRBJ2-1; 7 bases map to TRBD2. This CDR3 contains 17 residues. Germline V gene lookup returns CDR1 SGHDT and CDR2 YYEEEE. The junction had 16 bases not matched to a gene; V was cut back by 5 bases and J by 5 bases. The CDR3 loop reads CASRLRGGSTINNEQFF. The CDR3 DNA is TGTGCCAGCAGGTTGCGGGGAGGGTCTACAATTAACAATGAGCAGTTCTTC.

J is TRBJ2-3 and V is TRBV2; 10 bases are shared with TRBD2. The J segment lost 3 bases and the V segment lost 5 bases, leaving 5 bases of the junction unmatched. Germline V gene lookup returns CDR1 SNHLY and CDR2 FYNNEI. The length of the CDR3 is 15 residues. CDR3 nucleotides: TGTGCCAGCAGTAACTTAGCGGGAGGAACAGATACGCAGTATTTT. It codes for CASSNLAGGTDTQYF. Full variable domain (rest looked up from reference TRBV2 and TRBJ2-3): EPEVTQTPSHQVTQMGQEVILRCVPISNHLYFYWYRQILGQKVEFLVSFYNNEISEKSEIFDDQFSVERPDGSNFTLKIRSTKLEDSAMYFCASSNLAGGTDTQYFGPGTRLTVL.

The V call is TRBV28, the J call TRBJ2-1; D perhaps matches TRBD1 (6 bases). CDR1 MDHEN and CDR2 SYDVKM come from the germline V gene. This CDR3 region has 16 residues. V was clipped by 6 bases and J by 0 bases, with 15 bases between them. CDR3 nucleotide sequence: TGTGCCAGCAGGGGGGAACAGGGTGGCTCCTACAATGAGCAGTTCTTC. Encoded protein: CASRGEQGGSYNEQFF.

This clone was seen only a few times. The chain is built from TRBV2 and TRBJ2-2; D unresolved. The CDR3 loop spans 13 amino acids. The V and J ends lost 4 bases and 4 bases respectively, with 7 bases between them. From germline, CDR1 is SNHLY and CDR2 FYNNEI. This CDR3 reads CASSAGPTGELFF. Here the CDR3 DNA reads TGTGCCAGCAGTGCCGGTCCCACCGGGGAGCTGTTTTTT.

The V gene is TRBV28, the J gene TRBJ1-2; 8 nucleotides align to TRBD1. The CDR3 length is 15 residues. Germline lookup yields CDR1 MDHEN and CDR2 SYDVKM. The V and J ends lost 4 bases and 6 bases, in that order; junction bases with no gene match: 10. CDR3 in DNA: TGTGCCAGCAGTTGGCAGGACAGGGTGGCAGATGGCTACACCTTC. The encoded protein is CASSWQDRVADGYTF.

The chain recombines TRBV6-5 with TRBJ2-3; D may be TRBD2 (5 bases). This CDR3 is 13 amino acids long. Germline V gene data show CDR1 as MNHEY and CDR2 as SVGAGI. The germline V and J ends were trimmed by 7 bases and 0 bases, with 8 bases remaining between them. This CDR3 is CASNGGSTDTQYF. CDR3 bases: TGTGCCAGCAACGGCGGGAGCACAGATACGCAGTATTTT.

The rearrangement joins TRBV4-1 to TRBJ2-5, with 9 bases that match TRBD2. The last part of the DNA fits TRBJ2-7 better; the J call may be wrong. Germline CDR1 is MGHRA and CDR2 is YSYEKL. The CDR3 contains 18 residues. The CDR3, as DNA: TGCGCCAGCAGCCAAGATCTTCTAGCGGGAATCAGCTCCTACGAGCAGTACTTC. Protein: CASSQDLLAGISSYEQYF.